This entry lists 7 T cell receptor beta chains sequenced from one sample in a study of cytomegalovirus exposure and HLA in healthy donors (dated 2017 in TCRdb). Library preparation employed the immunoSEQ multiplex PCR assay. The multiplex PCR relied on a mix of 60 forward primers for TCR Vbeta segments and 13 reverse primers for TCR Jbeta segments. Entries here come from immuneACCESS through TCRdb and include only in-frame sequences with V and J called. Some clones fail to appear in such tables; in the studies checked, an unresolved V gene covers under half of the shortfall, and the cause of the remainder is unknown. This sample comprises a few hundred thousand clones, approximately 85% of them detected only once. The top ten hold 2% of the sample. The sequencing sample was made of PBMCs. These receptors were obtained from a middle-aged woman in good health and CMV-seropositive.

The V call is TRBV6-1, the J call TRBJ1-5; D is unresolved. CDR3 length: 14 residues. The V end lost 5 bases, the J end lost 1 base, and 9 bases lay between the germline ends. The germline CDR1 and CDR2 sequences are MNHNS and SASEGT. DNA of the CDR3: TGTGCCAGCAGTTATGAGGTCAGCAATCAGCCCCAGCATTTT. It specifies CASSYEVSNQPQHF.

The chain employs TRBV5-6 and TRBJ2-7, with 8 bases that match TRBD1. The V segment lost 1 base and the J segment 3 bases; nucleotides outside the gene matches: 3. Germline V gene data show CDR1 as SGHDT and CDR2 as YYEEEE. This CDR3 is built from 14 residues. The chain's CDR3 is CASSLQGAHYEQYF. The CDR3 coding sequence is TGTGCCAGCAGCTTGCAGGGGGCGCACTACGAGCAGTACTTC.

In DNA form, the CDR3 reads TGTGCCAGTAGTACCGTGGCCATTAAGAGCAATCAGCCCCAGCATTTT. Encoded protein: CASSTVAIKSNQPQHF. The chain couples TRBV19 to TRBJ1-5; D gene uncertain. The CDR3 consists of 16 residues. V lost 4 bases and J lost 1, with 14 bases in between. Germline lookup yields CDR1 LNHDA and CDR2 SQIVND (reference sequence).

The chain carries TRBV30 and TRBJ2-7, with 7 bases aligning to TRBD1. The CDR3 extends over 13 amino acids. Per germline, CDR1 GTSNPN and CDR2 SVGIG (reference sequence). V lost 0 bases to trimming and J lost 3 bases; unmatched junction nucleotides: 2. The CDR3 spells CAWSVAGGYEQYF. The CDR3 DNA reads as TGTGCCTGGAGTGTGGCAGGGGGCTACGAGCAGTACTTC.

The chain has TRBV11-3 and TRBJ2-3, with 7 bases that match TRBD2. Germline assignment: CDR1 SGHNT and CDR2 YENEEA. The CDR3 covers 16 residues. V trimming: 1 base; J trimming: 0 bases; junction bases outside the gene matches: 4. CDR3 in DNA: TGTGCCAGCAGCTTAGGCGTGGGGGGGAGCACAGATACGCAGTATTTT. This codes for CASSLGVGGSTDTQYF. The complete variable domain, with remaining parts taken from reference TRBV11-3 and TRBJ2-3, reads EAGVVQSPRYKIIEKKQPVAFWCNPISGHNTLYWYLQNLGQGPELLIRYENEEAVDDSQLPKDRFSAERLKGVDSTLKIQPAELGDSAVYLCASSLGVGGSTDTQYFGPGTRLTVL.

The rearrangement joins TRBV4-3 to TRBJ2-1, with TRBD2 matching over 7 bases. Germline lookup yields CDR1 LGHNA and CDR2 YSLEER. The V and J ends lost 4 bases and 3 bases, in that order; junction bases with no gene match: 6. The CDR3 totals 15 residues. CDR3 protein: CASSPQASGYNEQFF. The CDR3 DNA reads TGCGCCAGCAGCCCCCAGGCTAGCGGCTACAATGAGCAGTTCTTC.

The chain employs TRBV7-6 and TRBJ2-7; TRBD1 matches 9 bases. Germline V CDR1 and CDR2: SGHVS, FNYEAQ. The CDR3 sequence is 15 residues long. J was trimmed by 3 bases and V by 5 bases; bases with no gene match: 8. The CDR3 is CASSPGQGPGYEQYF. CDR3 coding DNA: TGTGCCAGCAGCCCCGGACAGGGGCCAGGCTACGAGCAGTACTTC. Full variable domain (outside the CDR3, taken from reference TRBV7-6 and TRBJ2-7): GAGVSQSPRYKVTKRGQDVALRCDPISGHVSLYWYRQALGQGPEFLTYFNYEAQQDKSGLPNDRFSAERPEGSISTLTIQRTEQRDSAMYRCASSPGQGPGYEQYFGPGTRLTVT.